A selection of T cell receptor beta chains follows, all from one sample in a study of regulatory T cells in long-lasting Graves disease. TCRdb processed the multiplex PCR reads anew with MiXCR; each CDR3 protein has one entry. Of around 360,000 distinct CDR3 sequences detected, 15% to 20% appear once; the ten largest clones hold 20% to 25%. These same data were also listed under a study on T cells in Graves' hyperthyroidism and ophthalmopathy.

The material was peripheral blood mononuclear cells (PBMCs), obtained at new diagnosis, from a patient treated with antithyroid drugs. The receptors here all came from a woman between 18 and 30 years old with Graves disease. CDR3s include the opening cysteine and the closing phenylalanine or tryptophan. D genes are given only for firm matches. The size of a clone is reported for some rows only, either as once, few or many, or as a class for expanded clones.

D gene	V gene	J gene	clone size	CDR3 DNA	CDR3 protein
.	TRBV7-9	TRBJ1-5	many	TGTGCCAGCAGCTTGGGGGAGAATCAGCCCCAGCATTTT	CASSLGENQPQHF
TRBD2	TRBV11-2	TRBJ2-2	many	TGTGCCAGCAGCTTAGCGGGGGGTAACACCGGGGAGCTGTTTTTT	CASSLAGGNTGELFF
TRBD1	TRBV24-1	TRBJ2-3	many	TGTGCCACCAGTGAAACAGGGGGCGGCACAGATACGCAGTATTTT	CATSETGGGTDTQYF
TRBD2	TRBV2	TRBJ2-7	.	TGTGCCAGCAGGAAGGGACTAGCGCGGCGCTACGAGCAGTACTTC	CASRKGLARRYEQYF
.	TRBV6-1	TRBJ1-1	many	TGTGCCAGCAGACTGTTTGCCGGACGGGCCGCGAACACTGAAGCTTTCTTT	CASRLFAGRAANTEAFF
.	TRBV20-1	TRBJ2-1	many	TGCAGTGCCCCCGCCTGGGGATACAATGAGCAGTTCTTC	CSAPAWGYNEQFF
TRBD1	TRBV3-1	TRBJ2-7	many	TGTGCCAGCAGCCAACACAGGGGCGAGCAGTACTTC	CASSQHRGEQYF
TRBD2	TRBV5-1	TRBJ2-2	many	TGCGCCAGCAGCTTGACTACTAGCGGGAGGGCCGGGGAGCTGTTTTTT	CASSLTTSGRAGELFF
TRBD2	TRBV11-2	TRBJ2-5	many	TGTGCCAGCAGCTTGGGGGAGGGGAGGCAAGAGACCCAGTACTTC	CASSLGEGRQETQYF
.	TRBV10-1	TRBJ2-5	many	TGCGCCAGCAGTGAGGCAAATCAGGGCGCGGGGGAGACCCAGTACTTC	CASSEANQGAGETQYF
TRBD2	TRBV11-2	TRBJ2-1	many	TGTGCCAGCAGCCGCGGGGGGAAGATGGACAATGAGCAGTTCTTC	CASSRGGKMDNEQFF
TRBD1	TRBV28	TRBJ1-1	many	TGTGCCAGCAGCCCGGACAGGAGTAAAGCTTTCTTT	CASSPDRSKAFF
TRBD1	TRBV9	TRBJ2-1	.	TGTGCCAGCAGCTTCGGGACAGGGGACGTTGAGCAGTTCTTC	CASSFGTGDVEQFF
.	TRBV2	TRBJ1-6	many	TGTGCCAGCAGTTATCAGGGCGAGAATTCACCCCTCCACTTT	CASSYQGENSPLHF
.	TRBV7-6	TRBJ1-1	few	TGTGCCAGCAGCTGGAACAGGGTTATAATGGAAAACACTGAAGCTTTCTTT	CASSWNRVIMENTEAFF
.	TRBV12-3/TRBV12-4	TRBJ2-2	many	TGTGCCAGCAGTTTAGGGCGGGGTGACACCGGGGAGCTGTTTTTT	CASSLGRGDTGELFF
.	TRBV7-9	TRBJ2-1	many	TGTGCCAGCAGCTCCTCCCTTGATGAGCAGTTCTTC	CASSSSLDEQFF
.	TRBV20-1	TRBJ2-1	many	TGCAGTGCTAGACGTACGAGCGTAGATGAGCAGTTCTTC	CSARRTSVDEQFF
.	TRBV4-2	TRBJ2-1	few	TGTGCCAGCATGGATCTGGGTAGTGGTGAGCAGTTCTTC	CASMDLGSGEQFF
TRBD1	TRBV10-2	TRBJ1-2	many	TGCGCCAGCATGACAGGGGAAATAAACTATGGCTACACCTTC	CASMTGEINYGYTF
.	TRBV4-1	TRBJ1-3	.	TGCGCCAGCAGCCAAGGATCGCTCAACTCTGGAAACACCATATATTTT	CASSQGSLNSGNTIYF
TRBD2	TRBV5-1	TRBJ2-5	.	TGCGCCAGCAGCTTCCATCTAGCGGGGATTGAGCAGACCCAGTACTTC	CASSFHLAGIEQTQYF
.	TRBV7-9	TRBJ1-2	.	TGTGCCAGCAGCTTATGGGGGGCGCCTGGAAGCTATGGCTTCACCTTC	CASSLWGAPGSYGFTF
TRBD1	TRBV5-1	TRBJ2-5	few	TGCGCCAGCAGCTCCGGACAGGCAGAGACCCAGTACTTC	CASSSGQAETQYF
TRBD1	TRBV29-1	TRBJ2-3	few	TGCAGCGTTGGGACAGGTCGCACAGATACGCAGTATTTT	CSVGTGRTDTQYF
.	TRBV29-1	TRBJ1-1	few	TGCAGCGTTGATCGGGGGATGGGCACTGAAGCTTTCTTT	CSVDRGMGTEAFF
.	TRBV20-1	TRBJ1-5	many	TGCAGTGCTAGCAGGGAAAATCAGCCCCAGCATTTT	CSASRENQPQHF
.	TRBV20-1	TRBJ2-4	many	TGCAGTGCTAGACCACTAGTTTCGGACATTCAGTACTTC	CSARPLVSDIQYF
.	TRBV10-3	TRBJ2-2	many	TGTGCCAGCGCCAATGGCGGGGAGCTGTTTTTT	CASANGGELFF
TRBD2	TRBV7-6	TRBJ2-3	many	TGTGCCAGCAGCTTAGGCGGGGGAGTGGAAGATACGCAGTATTTT	CASSLGGGVEDTQYF
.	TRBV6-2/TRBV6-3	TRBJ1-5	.	TGTGCCAGCAGCTGGAATCAGAATCAGCCCCAGCATTTT	CASSWNQNQPQHF
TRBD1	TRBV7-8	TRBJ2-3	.	TGTGCCAGCAGCCACATAACAGGGGGCTGGGCAGATACGCAGTATTTT	CASSHITGGWADTQYF
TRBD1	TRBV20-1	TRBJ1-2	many	TGCAGTGCTGGACAACCGGGACAGGGGTCCTATGGCTACACCTTC	CSAGQPGQGSYGYTF
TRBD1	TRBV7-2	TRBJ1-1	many	TGTGCCAGCACCTTCGGGACAGCCATGAACACTGAAGCTTTCTTT	CASTFGTAMNTEAFF
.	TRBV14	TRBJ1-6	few	TGTGCCAGCAGCCATTGGCGGATGACCCAGTCACCCCTCCACTTT	CASSHWRMTQSPLHF
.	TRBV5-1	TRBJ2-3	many	TGCGCCAGCAGCTTGAATACGGGGGGCGGCACAGATACGCAGTATTTT	CASSLNTGGGTDTQYF
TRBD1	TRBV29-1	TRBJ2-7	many	TGCAGCGTTGTGCCGGGACAGGGCGGCGAGCAGTACTTC	CSVVPGQGGEQYF
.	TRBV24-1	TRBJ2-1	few	TGTGCCACCAGTGATTTGCCGGGAGACAATGAGCAGTTCTTC	CATSDLPGDNEQFF
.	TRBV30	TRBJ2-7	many	TGTGCCTGGAGTGTACTCCGGAGCGGCGAGCAGTACTTC	CAWSVLRSGEQYF
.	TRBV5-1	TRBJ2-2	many	TGCGCCAGCAGCAAATCAGGGGCGGGCACCGGGGAGCTGTTTTTT	CASSKSGAGTGELFF
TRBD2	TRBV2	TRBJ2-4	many	TGTGCCAGCAGTTGGACTAGCGGAATTCAGTACTTC	CASSWTSGIQYF
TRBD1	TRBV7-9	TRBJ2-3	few	TGTGCCAGCAGGACAGGGGTTACGGATACGCAGTATTTT	CASRTGVTDTQYF
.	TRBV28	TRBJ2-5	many	TGTGCCAGCAGGCACGGGGCAGGGGGAGGGGAAGAGACCCAGTACTTC	CASRHGAGGGEETQYF
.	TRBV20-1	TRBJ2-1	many	TGCAGTGTTACGTTAGCGGAGGATGAGCAGTTCTTC	CSVTLAEDEQFF
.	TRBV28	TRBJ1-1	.	TGTGCCAGCAGTTTGATGTGGACTGAAGCTTTCTTT	CASSLMWTEAFF
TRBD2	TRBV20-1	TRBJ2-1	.	TGCAGTGCTTATCCCCCCCGACTAGCGGGAGACAATGAGCAGTTCTTC	CSAYPPRLAGDNEQFF
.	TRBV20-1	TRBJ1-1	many	TGCAGTGCTAGAGATCCCCCAGGGCCTGCTTTCTTT	CSARDPPGPAFF
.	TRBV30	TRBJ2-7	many	TGTGCCTGGAGTGTACACGAGGGTTCGGACGAGCAGTACTTC	CAWSVHEGSDEQYF
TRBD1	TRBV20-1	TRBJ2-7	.	TGCAGTGCTAGAGGGGGGACAGGTTCCTACGAGCAGTACTTC	CSARGGTGSYEQYF
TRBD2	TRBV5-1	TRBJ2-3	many	TGCGCCAGCAGCCCCAGCGGGAGTCGTACAGATACGCAGTATTTT	CASSPSGSRTDTQYF
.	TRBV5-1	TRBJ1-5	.	TGCGCCAGCAGCCCAAACAGTGGCAATCAGCCCCAGCATTTT	CASSPNSGNQPQHF
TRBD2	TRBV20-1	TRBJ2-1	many	TGCAGTGCCGACGGACTAGCGGGAGATGAGCAGTTCTTC	CSADGLAGDEQFF
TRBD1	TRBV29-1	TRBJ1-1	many	TGCAGCGTTATCGACAGGGTTATCGCGGAAGCTTTCTTT	CSVIDRVIAEAFF
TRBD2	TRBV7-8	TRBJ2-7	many	TGTGCCAGCAGCTTAGCACCAGCGGGAGCCTACGAGCAGTACTTC	CASSLAPAGAYEQYF
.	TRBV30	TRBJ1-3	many	TGTGCCTTGAGGGGCTCTGGAAACACCATATATTTT	CALRGSGNTIYF
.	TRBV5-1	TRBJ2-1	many	TGTGCCAGCAGCCTGGGACACTTAGGGCACAATGAGCAGTTCTTC	CASSLGHLGHNEQFF
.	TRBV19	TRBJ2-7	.	TGTGCCAGTGGTATTGCGGGAAGGAGCTCCTACGAGCAGTACTTC	CASGIAGRSSYEQYF
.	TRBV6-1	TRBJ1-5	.	TGTGCCAGCAGGCTTAGCAGCAATCAGCCCCAGCATTTT	CASRLSSNQPQHF
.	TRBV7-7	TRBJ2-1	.	TGTGCTAGCAGCTTTGGCCAGAACAATGAGCAGTTCTTC	CASSFGQNNEQFF
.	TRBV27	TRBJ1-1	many	TGTGCCAGCAGATTTGCCTCAGGGAACACTGAAGCTTTCTTT	CASRFASGNTEAFF